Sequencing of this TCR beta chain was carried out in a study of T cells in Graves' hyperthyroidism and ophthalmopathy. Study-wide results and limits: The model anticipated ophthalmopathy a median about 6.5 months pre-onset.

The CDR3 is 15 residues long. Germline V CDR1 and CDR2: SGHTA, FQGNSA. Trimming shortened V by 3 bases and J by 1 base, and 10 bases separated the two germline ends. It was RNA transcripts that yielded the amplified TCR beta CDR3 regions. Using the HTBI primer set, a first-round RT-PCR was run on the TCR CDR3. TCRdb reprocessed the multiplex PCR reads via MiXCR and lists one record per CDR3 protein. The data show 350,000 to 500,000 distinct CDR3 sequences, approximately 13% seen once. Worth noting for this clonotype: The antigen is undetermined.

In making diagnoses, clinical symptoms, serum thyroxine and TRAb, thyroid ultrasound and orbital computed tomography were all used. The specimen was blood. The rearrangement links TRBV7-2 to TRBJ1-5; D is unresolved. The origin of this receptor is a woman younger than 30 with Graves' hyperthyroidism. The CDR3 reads CASSFNPGSNQPQHF. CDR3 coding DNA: TGTGCCAGCAGCTTTAACCCAGGAAGCAATCAGCCCCAGCATTTT.